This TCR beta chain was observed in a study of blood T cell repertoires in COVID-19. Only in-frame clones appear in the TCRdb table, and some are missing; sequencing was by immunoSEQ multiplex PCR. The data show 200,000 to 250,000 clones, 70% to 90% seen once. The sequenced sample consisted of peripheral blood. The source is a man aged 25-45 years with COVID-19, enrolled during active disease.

The CDR3 protein is CAISDHAGGVYGYTF. The CDR3 coding sequence is TGTGCCATCAGTGATCACGCAGGGGGCGTCTATGGCTACACCTTC. The rearrangement links TRBV10-3 to TRBJ1-2, with TRBD1 matching over 8 bases. Trimming cost V 3 bases and J 4 bases; bases outside gene matches: 7. The CDR3 consists of 15 residues. Germline V CDR1 and CDR2: ENHRY, SYGVKD.